This passage covers 8 T cell receptor beta chains from one sample sequenced in a study of shared clonotypes between healthy human individuals. The method was immunoSEQ multiplex PCR; TCRdb's version includes in-frame clones alone and lacks a portion of them. The repertoire has about 980,000 clones, 60% to 85% of them found once; the top ten carry roughly 1.5%. Sample: memory CD4+ T cells sorted from blood. Regarding subset: CD45RA-negative fraction. The receptors were gathered from a man younger than 35 in good health.

The CDR3 sequence is CASTPRTNTDTQYF. CDR3 nucleotides: TGTGCCAGCACCCCCCGGACTAACACAGATACGCAGTATTTT. J is TRBJ2-3 and V is TRBV7-2, with D perhaps matching TRBD2 (6 bases). CDR1 is SGHTA and CDR2 is FQGNSA in the germline V gene. This CDR3 has 14 residues. The germline V and J ends were trimmed by 7 bases and 2 bases, with 13 bases remaining between them.

The gene calls are TRBV5-4 and TRBJ2-2; perhaps TRBD2 as D (5 bases). CDR1 and CDR2 from the germline V gene are SGHNT and YYREEE (reference sequence). The CDR3 totals 16 residues. V dropped 3 bases and J dropped 2 bases, with 14 bases sitting between them. The CDR3 here is CASSSMEDGNTGELFF. DNA for the CDR3: TGTGCCAGCAGCTCGATGGAGGACGGAAACACCGGGGAGCTGTTTTTT.

V is TRBV4-1 and J is TRBJ1-4; 7 bases match TRBD1. The CDR3 has 16 residues. Germline V gene data show CDR1 as MGHRA and CDR2 as YSYEKL. V lost 2 bases and J lost 1; bases outside the gene matches: 4. The CDR3 protein is CASSQRTGGTNEKLFF. DNA for the CDR3: TGCGCCAGCAGCCAAAGGACAGGCGGAACTAATGAAAAACTGTTTTTT.

The CDR3 protein is CASSWAGGSSTDTQYF. The CDR3 nucleotides read TGTGCCAGCAGCTGGGCCGGCGGGTCTAGCACAGATACGCAGTATTTT. The chain combines TRBV11-2 with TRBJ2-3; maybe TRBD2 (5 bases). This CDR3 spans 16 amino acids. Germline V gene data show CDR1 as SGHAT and CDR2 as FQNNGV. V dropped 4 bases and J dropped 0 bases, with 14 bases sitting between them. The full variable domain, completed using reference TRBV11-2 and TRBJ2-3, is EAGVAQSPRYKIIEKRQSVAFWCNPISGHATLYWYQQILGQGPKLLIQFQNNGVVDDSQLPKDRFSAERLKGVDSTLKIQPAKLEDSAVYLCASSWAGGSSTDTQYFGPGTRLTVL.

J is TRBJ2-6 and V is TRBV28; D call uncertain. V gave up 2 bases and J gave up 0 bases, with 11 bases separating them. From germline, CDR1 is MDHEN and CDR2 SYDVKM. This CDR3 contains 17 residues. CDR3 nucleotide sequence: TGTGCCAGCAGTTTAAGTGTCAGCTACTCTGGGGCCAACGTCCTGACTTTC. Residues: CASSLSVSYSGANVLTF.

Only one count was recorded for this clone. CDR3 in DNA: TGCGCCAGCAGCTTTAGCCCTAGCGGGGCCAATGAGCAGTTCTTC. It encodes CASSFSPSGANEQFF. The chain employs TRBV5-1 and TRBJ2-1, with 9 bases that match TRBD2. The CDR3 is 15 residues long. With V trimmed by 2 bases and J by 6 bases, 6 bases remained unmatched. CDR1 and CDR2 from the germline V gene are SGHRS and YFSETQ. Using reference TRBV5-1 and TRBJ2-1 for the parts outside the CDR3, the full variable domain is KAGVTQTPRYLIKTRGQQVTLSCSPISGHRSVSWYQQTPGQGLQFLFEYFSETQRNKGNFPGRFSGRQFSNSRSEMNVSTLELGDSALYLCASSFSPSGANEQFFGPGTRLTVL.

This clone was found a few times. V usage is TRBV9 and J usage is TRBJ1-1; perhaps TRBD1 as D (5 bases). With 0 bases removed from V and 6 bases from J, the gap between germline ends came to 15 bases. The germline gives CDR1 SGDLS, CDR2 YYNGEE. This CDR3 contains 15 residues. In DNA, the CDR3 is TGTGCCAGCAGCGTAGTTGGGGCGGACGGTTCTGAAGCTTTCTTT. Translated, it gives CASSVVGADGSEAFF.

The chain joins TRBV7-8 to TRBJ1-4; D is ambiguous. CDR1 is SGHVS, CDR2 FQNEAQ, per germline. The V end was cut by 3 bases, the J end by 7 bases, with 12 bases between. The CDR3 totals 14 residues. This CDR3 reads CASSFVQPGEKLFF. As DNA, the CDR3 is TGTGCCAGCAGCTTCGTACAGCCTGGTGAAAAACTGTTTTTT.